This TCR beta chain is from a study of T cells after yellow fever vaccination. Study-level points and caveats: Most primary-vaccination clones reappeared after the booster (approximately 96% CD4, about 88% CD8).

This clonotype was counted between two and nine times. Trimming left V 2 bases short and J 1 base short, with 10 bases between. This CDR3 contains 15 residues. TCRdb re-called the 5' RACE reads through MiXCR, storing one row per CDR3 protein. The sample yields some 100,000 distinct CDR3 sequences, about 8.8% seen once. The chain employs TRBV12-3 or TRBV12-4 and TRBJ2-3; D ambiguous. The starting material was CD8+ T cells not binding an NS4B(214-222) dextramer, sorted from PBMCs, obtained approximately 15 days after the first yellow fever vaccination. The sequence was collected from a man aged 18 to 30 who received the YFV17D yellow fever vaccine. Written as DNA, the CDR3 is TGTGCCAGCAGTTTACTCCCAGTGGGCACAGATACGCAGTATTTT. Amino acids: CASSLLPVGTDTQYF.